Listed below are T cell receptor beta chains from one sample, sequenced in a study of T cells in Graves' hyperthyroidism and ophthalmopathy. TCRdb reanalysed the multiplex PCR reads using MiXCR and keeps one entry per CDR3 protein. The data contain approximately 590,000 distinct CDR3 sequences, about a sixth of them singletons. Source material: blood. The receptor set was obtained from a woman aged 25 to 45 with Graves' hyperthyroidism. Each CDR3 is given with its conserved first and last residue. The D gene is left open where the match is weak. The listing skips clone size in some rows; elsewhere it reads once, few, many or a size class.

clone_size,v_call,j_call,d_call,cdr3_nt,cdr3_aa
few,TRBV5-5,TRBJ2-1,TRBD2,TGTGCCAGCAGCACAGCGGGAGTCAATGAGCAGTTCTTC,CASSTAGVNEQFF
few,TRBV12-5,TRBJ2-7,-,TGTGCTAGTGGCCCACCAGAAGAGCAGTACTTC,CASGPPEEQYF
-,TRBV27,TRBJ2-5,TRBD2,TGTGCCAGCAGCCCAATTCGGACTAGCGGCCATAAGACCCAGTACTTC,CASSPIRTSGHKTQYF
many,TRBV12-3/TRBV12-4,TRBJ2-7,TRBD2,TGTGCCAGCAGCCCTAGCGGGACGCTCTCCTACGAGCAGTACTTC,CASSPSGTLSYEQYF
-,TRBV20-1,TRBJ1-5,-,TGCAGTGCTTCCCCCGGGGATTATAGCAATCAGCCCCAGCATTTT,CSASPGDYSNQPQHF
many,TRBV20-1,TRBJ2-7,-,TGCAGTGCTGAACAAGCCTACGAGCAGTACTTC,CSAEQAYEQYF
few,TRBV19,TRBJ2-5,TRBD1,TGTGCCAGTAGTACTCTACCGGGACAGGGTTGGGGAGAGACCCAGTACTTC,CASSTLPGQGWGETQYF
many,TRBV15,TRBJ2-1,-,TGTGCCACCAGCAAAGACTCGGGCGGCTCCTACAATGAGCAGTTCTTC,CATSKDSGGSYNEQFF
many,TRBV5-1,TRBJ2-1,TRBD2,TGCGCCAGCAGCTTGGCCGGGACTAGCGGGAGAGGCACTGAGCAGTTCTTC,CASSLAGTSGRGTEQFF
few,TRBV4-1,TRBJ2-7,TRBD1,TGCGCCAGCAGCCCCGGACAGGGGGCATCGGCGTCCTACGAGCAGTACTTC,CASSPGQGASASYEQYF
few,TRBV10-3,TRBJ2-5,-,TGTGCCATCAGTGAAATGGCGGGGGCAGAGACCCAGTACTTC,CAISEMAGAETQYF
many,TRBV28,TRBJ1-1,-,TGTGCCAGCACCGGCGAATGGGGGGGGGTTTTTGTGAACACTGAAGCTTTCTTT,CASTGEWGGVFVNTEAFF
once,TRBV6-2/TRBV6-3,TRBJ2-3,TRBD2,TGTGCCAGCAGTCGACTAGCGGGTAGGGATACGCAGTATTTT,CASSRLAGRDTQYF
many,TRBV6-5,TRBJ2-2,-,TGTGCCAGCAGTTACAGACGCGCTACCGGGGAGCTGTTTTTT,CASSYRRATGELFF
-,TRBV4-2,TRBJ2-7,TRBD1,TGTGCCAGCAGCCAAGAAGGACAGGGGACCGAGCAGTACTTC,CASSQEGQGTEQYF
-,TRBV6-1,TRBJ2-1,-,TGTACCAGCAGCCTAAGTCTAGGGCGGTACAATGAGCAGTTCTTC,CTSSLSLGRYNEQFF
few,TRBV19,TRBJ2-1,-,TGTGCCAGTAGTACTGACTTCCCAAACTACAATGAGCAGTTCTTC,CASSTDFPNYNEQFF
few,TRBV7-2,TRBJ1-6,-,TGTGCCAGCAGCTGGGGTCTGAAGTATAATTCACCCCTCCACTTT,CASSWGLKYNSPLHF
few,TRBV4-1,TRBJ2-7,-,TGCGCCAGCAGCCACCCGGGACTGAGCTCCTACGAGCAGTACTTC,CASSHPGLSSYEQYF
-,TRBV9,TRBJ2-1,TRBD2,TGTGCCAGCAGCTCCTCCCCCCTAGCGGGGTACAATGAGCAGTTCTTC,CASSSSPLAGYNEQFF
many,TRBV18,TRBJ1-3,-,TGTGCCAGCTCACCCGAGAATTCTGGAAACACCATATATTTT,CASSPENSGNTIYF
many,TRBV3-1,TRBJ2-2,-,TGTGCCAGCAGCCAAGTAAGGGGAGTTGGGACCGGGGAGCTGTTTTTT,CASSQVRGVGTGELFF
many,TRBV6-1,TRBJ2-7,TRBD2,TGTGCCAGCATTGGTGGCCCAGCGGGAGGGCTCCCGAGCCGTTACGAGCAGTACTTC,CASIGGPAGGLPSRYEQYF
many,TRBV20-1,TRBJ1-2,TRBD1,TGCAGTGCTTTGGGGACAGCCCCCTATGGCTACACCTTC,CSALGTAPYGYTF
many,TRBV12-3/TRBV12-4,TRBJ2-2,-,-,CASSSSQGRHTGELFF
-,TRBV24-1,TRBJ1-2,TRBD1,TGTGCCACCAGGGCTCAGGGGGCCGTTGGCTACACCTTC,CATRAQGAVGYTF
few,TRBV12-3/TRBV12-4,TRBJ1-4,-,TGTGCCAGCAAGAAGAGGGAGGGAAAACTGTTTTTT,CASKKREGKLFF
many,TRBV5-1,TRBJ2-3,-,TGCGCCAGCAGCTTGGATGGGGCCCTCACAGATACGCAGTATTTT,CASSLDGALTDTQYF
many,TRBV6-5,TRBJ2-6,-,TGTGCCAGCAGTTACTCGGAAGGGGTCTCTGGGGCCAACGTCCTGACTTTC,CASSYSEGVSGANVLTF
many,TRBV7-9,TRBJ2-3,-,TGTGCCAGCAGGAAACAGAGTAGCACAGATACGCAGTATTTT,CASRKQSSTDTQYF
once,TRBV27,TRBJ2-1,TRBD1,TGTGCCAGCAGTATAGACAGGGGATACAATGGGCAGTTCTTC,CASSIDRGYNGQFF
many,TRBV20-1,TRBJ1-4,-,TGCAGTGCTACGGGTGTGGGCAGTAATGAAAAACTGTTTTTT,CSATGVGSNEKLFF
-,TRBV19,TRBJ1-5,TRBD1,TGTGCCAGTAGTATACCCGGGACAGGGGGGGGTCAGCCCCAGCATTTT,CASSIPGTGGGQPQHF
many,TRBV7-9,TRBJ1-5,-,TGTGCCAGCAGCTTCCAAGGGGGAGGCAATCAGCCCCAGCATTTT,CASSFQGGGNQPQHF
many,TRBV30,TRBJ2-7,-,TGTGCCTGGAGTGTGTGGGGCTCCTACGAGCAGTACTTC,CAWSVWGSYEQYF
-,TRBV4-2,TRBJ2-1,TRBD2,TGTGCCAGCAGCCAAGGCGGACTAGCGGAAAGCTCCTACAATGAGCAGTTCTTC,CASSQGGLAESSYNEQFF
-,TRBV24-1,TRBJ2-5,-,TGTGCCACCAGTGATTACAGGGCGCAAGAGACCCAGTACTTC,CATSDYRAQETQYF
many,TRBV29-1,TRBJ2-6,-,TGCAGCGTTGAGGAGGGGACTGGGGCCAACGTCCTGACTTTC,CSVEEGTGANVLTF
many,TRBV20-1,TRBJ2-7,TRBD2,TGCAGTGCTAGCCCCCGGAGCGGGAGGTCGGTATCGGAGCAGTACTTC,CSASPRSGRSVSEQYF
-,TRBV7-2,TRBJ1-4,-,TGTGCCAGCAGCTTGATCCGGACTGTCTCGTATGAAAAACTGTTTTTT,CASSLIRTVSYEKLFF
few,TRBV28,TRBJ2-1,-,TGTGCCATCACGGGGCAGCGCTCCTACAATGAGCAGTTCTTC,CAITGQRSYNEQFF
many,TRBV6-1,TRBJ2-7,-,TGTGCCAGCAGTCCCCGACGGGCCAGCTCCTACGAGCAGTACTTC,CASSPRRASSYEQYF
many,TRBV28,TRBJ1-5,TRBD1,TGTGCCAGCAGTTCCCTGGACAGGGGGAATCAGCCCCAGCATTTT,CASSSLDRGNQPQHF
many,TRBV5-1,TRBJ2-7,-,TGCGCCAGCAGCTTGCCCAGCTTGAACGAGCAGTACTTC,CASSLPSLNEQYF
few,TRBV19,TRBJ2-3,TRBD2,TGTGCCAGTAGTATGGGACTAGCGGTTAGCACAGATACGCAGTATTTT,CASSMGLAVSTDTQYF
many,TRBV30,TRBJ1-2,-,TGTGCCTGGAGTGTACACCGGCAGAACTATGGCTACACCTTC,CAWSVHRQNYGYTF
many,TRBV20-1,TRBJ1-2,TRBD1,TGCAGTGCTAGGCGGATCGGACAGGGCTTCTATGGCTACACCTTC,CSARRIGQGFYGYTF
many,TRBV7-8,TRBJ1-5,-,TGTGCCAGCAGCTTAGTTCTCTATAGCAATCAGCCCCAGCATTTT,CASSLVLYSNQPQHF
-,TRBV11-2,TRBJ2-1,-,TGCGCCAGCAGCCAGCGAACTTGGGGCCCCCCTCGGCGCGGCTCCTACAATGAGCAGTTCTTC,CASSQRTWGPPRRGSYNEQFF
few,TRBV29-1,TRBJ2-7,-,TGCAGCGTTGAGGATCAGGGCAGGGAAACCTACGAGCAGTACTTC,CSVEDQGRETYEQYF
many,TRBV28,TRBJ1-5,TRBD1,TGTGCCAGCAGTTTAGGACAGGGGGCTAATCAGCCCCAGCATTTT,CASSLGQGANQPQHF
many,TRBV20-1,TRBJ2-5,-,TGCAGTGCTAGAGAGGGTGCGAGAACCCAGTACTTC,CSAREGARTQYF
few,TRBV19,TRBJ2-2,-,TGTGCCAGCCAACTCGGACGGATGAACACCGGGGAGCTGTTTTTT,CASQLGRMNTGELFF
-,TRBV24-1,TRBJ2-3,TRBD1,TGTGCCACCAGTGAGTCAGGGGGAGATACGCAGTATTTT,CATSESGGDTQYF
many,TRBV12-3/TRBV12-4,TRBJ1-4,TRBD1,TGTGCCAGCAGCGAGACGGGACAGAATGAAAAACTGTTTTTT,CASSETGQNEKLFF
many,TRBV11-2,TRBJ2-7,-,TGTGCCAGCAGCCTTGACTCTCTTTACGAGCAGTACTTC,CASSLDSLYEQYF
many,TRBV3-1,TRBJ2-1,TRBD2,TGTGCCAGCAGCCAAGCCGCGGGGGAGAATGAGCAGTTCTTC,CASSQAAGENEQFF